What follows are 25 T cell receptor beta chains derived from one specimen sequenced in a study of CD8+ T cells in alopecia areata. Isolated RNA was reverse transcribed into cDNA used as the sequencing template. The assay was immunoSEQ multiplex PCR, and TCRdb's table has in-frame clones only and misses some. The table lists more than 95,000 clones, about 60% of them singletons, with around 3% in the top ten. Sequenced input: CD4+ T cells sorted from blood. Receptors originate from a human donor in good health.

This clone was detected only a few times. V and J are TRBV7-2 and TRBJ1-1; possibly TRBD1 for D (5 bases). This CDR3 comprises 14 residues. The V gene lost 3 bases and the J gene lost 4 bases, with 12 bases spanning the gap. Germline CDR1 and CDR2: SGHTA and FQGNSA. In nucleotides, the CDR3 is TGTGCCAGCAGCTTTCAGGGCCTCGGCACTGAAGCTTTCTTT. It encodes CASSFQGLGTEAFF.

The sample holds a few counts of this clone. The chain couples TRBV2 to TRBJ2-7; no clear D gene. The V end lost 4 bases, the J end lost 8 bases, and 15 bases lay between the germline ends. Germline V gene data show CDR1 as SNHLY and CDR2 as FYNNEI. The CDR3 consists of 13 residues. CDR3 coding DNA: TGTGCCAGCAGTGCTACTCTCGATTCGCAGCAGTACTTC. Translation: CASSATLDSQQYF.

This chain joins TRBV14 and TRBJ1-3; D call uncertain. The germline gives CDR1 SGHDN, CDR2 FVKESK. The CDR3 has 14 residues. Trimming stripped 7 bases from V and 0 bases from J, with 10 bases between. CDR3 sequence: CASMIGPSGNTIYF. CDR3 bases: TGTGCCAGCATGATTGGGCCCTCTGGAAACACCATATATTTT.

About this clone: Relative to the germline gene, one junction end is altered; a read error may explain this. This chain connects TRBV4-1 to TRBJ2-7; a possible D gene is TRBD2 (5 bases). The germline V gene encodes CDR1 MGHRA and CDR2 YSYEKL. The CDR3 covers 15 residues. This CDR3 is CASSQVGGPSFEQYF. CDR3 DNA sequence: TGCGCCAGCAGCCAAGTTGGCGGGCCATCCTTCGAGCAGTACTTC.

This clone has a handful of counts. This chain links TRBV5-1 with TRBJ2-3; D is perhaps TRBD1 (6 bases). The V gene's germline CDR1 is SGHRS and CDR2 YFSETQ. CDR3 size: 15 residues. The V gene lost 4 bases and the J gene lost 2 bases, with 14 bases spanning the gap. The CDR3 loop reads CASSPQGQHTDTQYF. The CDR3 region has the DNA TGCGCCAGCAGCCCCCAGGGGCAACACACAGATACGCAGTATTTT.

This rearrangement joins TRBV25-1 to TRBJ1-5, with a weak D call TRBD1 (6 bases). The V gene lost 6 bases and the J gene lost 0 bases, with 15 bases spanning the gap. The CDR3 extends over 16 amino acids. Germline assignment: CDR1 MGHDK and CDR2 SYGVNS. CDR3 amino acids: CASSHPGANSNQPQHF. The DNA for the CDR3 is TGTGCCAGCAGCCATCCGGGGGCGAATAGCAATCAGCCCCAGCATTTT.

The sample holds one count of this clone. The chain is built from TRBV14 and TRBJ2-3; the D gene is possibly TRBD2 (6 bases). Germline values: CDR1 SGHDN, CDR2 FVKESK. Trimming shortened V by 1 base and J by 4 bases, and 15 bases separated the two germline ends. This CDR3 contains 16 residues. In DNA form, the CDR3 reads TGTGCCAGCAGCCAAGTTTACTCGAGGAGGGCAGATACGCAGTATTTT. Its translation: CASSQVYSRRADTQYF.

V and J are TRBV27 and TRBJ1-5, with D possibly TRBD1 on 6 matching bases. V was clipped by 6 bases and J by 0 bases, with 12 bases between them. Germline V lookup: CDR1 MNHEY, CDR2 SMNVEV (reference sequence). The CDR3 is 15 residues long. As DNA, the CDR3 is TGTGCCAGCAGGCAGGGGACCAGTAGCAATCAGCCCCAGCATTTT. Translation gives CASRQGTSSNQPQHF.

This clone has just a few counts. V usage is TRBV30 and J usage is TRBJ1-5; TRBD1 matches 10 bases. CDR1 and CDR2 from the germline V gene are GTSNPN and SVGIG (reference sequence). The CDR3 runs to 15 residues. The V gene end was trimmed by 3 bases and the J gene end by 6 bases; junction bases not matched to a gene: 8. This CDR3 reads CAWSDPGQGRQPQHF. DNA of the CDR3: TGTGCCTGGAGCGACCCGGGACAGGGGCGTCAGCCCCAGCATTTT.

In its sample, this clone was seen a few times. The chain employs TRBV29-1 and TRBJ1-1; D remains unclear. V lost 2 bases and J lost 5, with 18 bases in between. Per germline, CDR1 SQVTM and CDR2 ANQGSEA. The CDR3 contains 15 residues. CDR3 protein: CSVERSVSRGTEAFF. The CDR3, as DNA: TGCAGCGTTGAAAGATCAGTGTCGCGGGGTACTGAAGCTTTCTTT.

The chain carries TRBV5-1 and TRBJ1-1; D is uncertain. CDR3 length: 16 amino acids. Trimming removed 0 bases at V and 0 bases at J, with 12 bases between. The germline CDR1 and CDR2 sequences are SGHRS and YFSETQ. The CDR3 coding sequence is TGCGCCAGCAGCTTGGTAGGTAGAGCCATGAACACTGAAGCTTTCTTT. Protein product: CASSLVGRAMNTEAFF.

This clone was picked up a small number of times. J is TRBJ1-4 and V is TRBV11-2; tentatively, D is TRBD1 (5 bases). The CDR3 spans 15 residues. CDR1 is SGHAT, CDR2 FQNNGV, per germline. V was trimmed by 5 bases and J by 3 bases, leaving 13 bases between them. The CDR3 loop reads CASSPAGRSNEKLFF. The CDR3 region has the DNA TGTGCCAGCAGCCCCGCAGGGCGTTCTAATGAAAAACTGTTTTTT.

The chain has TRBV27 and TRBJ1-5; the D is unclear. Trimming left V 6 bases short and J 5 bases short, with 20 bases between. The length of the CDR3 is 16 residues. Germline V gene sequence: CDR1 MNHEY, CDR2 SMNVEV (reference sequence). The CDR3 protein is CASSPGRRGRDQPQHF. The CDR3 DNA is TGTGCCAGCAGCCCAGGACGGCGCGGGCGCGATCAGCCCCAGCATTTT.

Written as DNA, the CDR3 is TGCAGCGTTGATTCGGGGGGCACTGAAGCTTTCTTT. It specifies CSVDSGGTEAFF. The chain recombines TRBV29-1 with TRBJ1-1, with a tentative D call TRBD1 (5 bases). The CDR3 sequence is 12 residues long. V lost 3 bases, J lost 4 bases, and 9 bases lay in between. Germline-derived CDR1 and CDR2 are SQVTM and ANQGSEA.

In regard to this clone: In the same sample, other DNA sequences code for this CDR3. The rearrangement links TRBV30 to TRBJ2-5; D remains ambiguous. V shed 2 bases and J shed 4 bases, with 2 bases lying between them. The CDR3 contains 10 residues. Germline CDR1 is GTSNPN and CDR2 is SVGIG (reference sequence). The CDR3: CAWSRETQYF. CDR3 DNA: TGTGCCTGGAGTAGAGAGACCCAGTACTTC.

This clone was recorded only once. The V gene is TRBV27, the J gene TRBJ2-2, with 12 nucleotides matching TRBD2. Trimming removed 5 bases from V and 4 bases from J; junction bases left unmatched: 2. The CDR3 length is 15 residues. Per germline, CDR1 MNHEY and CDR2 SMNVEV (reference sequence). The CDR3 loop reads CASSRTSGVTGELFF. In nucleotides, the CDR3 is TGTGCCAGCAGTAGGACTAGCGGGGTCACCGGGGAGCTGTTTTTT.

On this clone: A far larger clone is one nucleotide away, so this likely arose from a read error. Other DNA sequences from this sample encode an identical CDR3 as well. This CDR3 is CASRHRDSYEQYF. DNA for the CDR3: TGTGCCAGCAGGCACCGGGACTCCTATGAGCAGTACTTC. The rearrangement links TRBV6-6 to TRBJ2-7; tentatively, D is TRBD2 (6 bases). This CDR3 contains 13 residues. The V gene's germline CDR1 is MNHNY and CDR2 SVGAGI (reference sequence).

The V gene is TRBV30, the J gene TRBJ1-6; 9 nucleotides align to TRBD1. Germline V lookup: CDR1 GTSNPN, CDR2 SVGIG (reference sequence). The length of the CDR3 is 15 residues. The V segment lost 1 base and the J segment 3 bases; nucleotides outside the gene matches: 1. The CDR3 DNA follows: TGTGCCTGGAGTGGACAGGGGGTCTATAATTCACCCCTCCACTTT. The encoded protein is CAWSGQGVYNSPLHF. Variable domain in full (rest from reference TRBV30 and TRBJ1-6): SQTIHQWPATLVQPVGSPLSLECTVEGTSNPNLYWYRQAAGRGLQLLFYSVGIGQISSEVPQNLSASRPQDRQFILSSKKLLLSDSGFYLCAWSGQGVYNSPLHFGNGTRLTVT.

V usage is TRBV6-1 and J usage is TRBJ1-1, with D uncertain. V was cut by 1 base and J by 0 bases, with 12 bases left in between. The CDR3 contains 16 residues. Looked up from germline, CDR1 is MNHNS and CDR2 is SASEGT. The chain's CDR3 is CASSEGLGRVNTEAFF. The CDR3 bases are TGTGCCAGCAGTGAAGGGTTAGGCCGAGTGAACACTGAAGCTTTCTTT.

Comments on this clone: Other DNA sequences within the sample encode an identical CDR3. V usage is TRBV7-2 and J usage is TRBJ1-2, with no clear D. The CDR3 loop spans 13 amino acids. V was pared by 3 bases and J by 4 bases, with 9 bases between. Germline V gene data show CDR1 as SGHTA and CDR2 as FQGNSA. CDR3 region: CASSLAGGYGYTF. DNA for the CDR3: TGTGCCAGCAGCTTGGCCGGCGGCTATGGCTACACCTTC.

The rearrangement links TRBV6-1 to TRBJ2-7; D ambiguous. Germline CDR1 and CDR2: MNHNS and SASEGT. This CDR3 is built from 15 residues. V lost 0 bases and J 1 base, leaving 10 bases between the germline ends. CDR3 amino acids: CASSEAGLASYEQYF. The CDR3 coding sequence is TGTGCCAGCAGTGAAGCAGGCCTGGCTTCCTACGAGCAGTACTTC.

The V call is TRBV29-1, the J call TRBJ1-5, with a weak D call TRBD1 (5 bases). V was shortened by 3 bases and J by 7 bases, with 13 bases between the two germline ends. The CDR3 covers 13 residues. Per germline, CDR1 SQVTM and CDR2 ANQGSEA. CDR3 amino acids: CSVEYGGGQPQHF. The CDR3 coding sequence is TGCAGCGTTGAGTACGGGGGTGGGCAGCCCCAGCATTTT.

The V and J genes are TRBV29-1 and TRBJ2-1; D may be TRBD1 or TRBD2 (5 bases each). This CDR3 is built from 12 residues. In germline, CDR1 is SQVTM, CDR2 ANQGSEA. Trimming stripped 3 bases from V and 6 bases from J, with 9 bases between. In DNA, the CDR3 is TGCAGCGTTGATAGAGGGGCCAATGAGCAGTTCTTC. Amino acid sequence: CSVDRGANEQFF.

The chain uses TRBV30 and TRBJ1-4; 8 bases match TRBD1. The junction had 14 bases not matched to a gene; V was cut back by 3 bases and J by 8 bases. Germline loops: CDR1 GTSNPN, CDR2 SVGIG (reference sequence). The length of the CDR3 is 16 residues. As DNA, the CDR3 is TGTGCCTGGAGGTCGGCCTCAGGGGGCCAGAGGGAAAAACTGTTTTTT. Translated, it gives CAWRSASGGQREKLFF. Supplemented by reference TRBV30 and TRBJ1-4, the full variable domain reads SQTIHQWPATLVQPVGSPLSLECTVEGTSNPNLYWYRQAAGRGLQLLFYSVGIGQISSEVPQNLSASRPQDRQFILSSKKLLLSDSGFYLCAWRSASGGQREKLFFGSGTQLSVL.

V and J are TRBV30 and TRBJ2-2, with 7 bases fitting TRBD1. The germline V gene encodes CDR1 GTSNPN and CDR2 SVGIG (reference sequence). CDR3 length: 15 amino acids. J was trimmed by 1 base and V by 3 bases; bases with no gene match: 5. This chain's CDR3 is CAWSSGTVNTGELFF. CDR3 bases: TGTGCCTGGAGCTCCGGGACAGTGAACACCGGGGAGCTGTTTTTT. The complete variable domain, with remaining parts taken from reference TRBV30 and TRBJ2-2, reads SQTIHQWPATLVQPVGSPLSLECTVEGTSNPNLYWYRQAAGRGLQLLFYSVGIGQISSEVPQNLSASRPQDRQFILSSKKLLLSDSGFYLCAWSSGTVNTGELFFGEGSRLTVL.